These T cell receptor beta chains were read from a single sample in a study of blood T cell repertoires in COVID-19. TCRdb's table, derived via immunoSEQ multiplex PCR, lists solely in-frame clones and lacks some. The sample records roughly 100,000 clones, approximately 85% being singletons. What was sequenced was peripheral blood. The origin of the receptors is a man aged 60 to 69 with acute or convalescent COVID-19. Both conserved end residues are part of each CDR3.

j_call: TRBJ1-2
v_call: TRBV2
cdr3_aa: CASRSGLAGYTF

j_call: TRBJ2-5
v_call: TRBV28
cdr3_aa: CASSLSQGAETQYF

j_call: TRBJ1-5
v_call: TRBV29-1
cdr3_aa: CSARTGNSNQPQHF

j_call: TRBJ1-1
v_call: TRBV7-3
cdr3_aa: CASSLGGTNTEAFF

j_call: TRBJ1-5
v_call: TRBV28
cdr3_aa: CASSLSGTGGNQPQHF

j_call: TRBJ1-1
v_call: TRBV28
cdr3_aa: CASSLVPGHGTEAFF

j_call: TRBJ1-1
v_call: TRBV7-2
cdr3_aa: CASSMDRQNTEAFF

j_call: TRBJ2-7
v_call: TRBV27
cdr3_aa: CASSLSVTGYYEQYF

j_call: TRBJ2-1
v_call: TRBV3-1/TRBV3-2
cdr3_aa: CASSQEGREQFF

j_call: TRBJ2-1
v_call: TRBV7-3
cdr3_aa: CASSLSSGRDNEQFF

j_call: TRBJ1-5
v_call: TRBV19
cdr3_aa: CASSRDRGYQPQHF

j_call: TRBJ2-2
v_call: TRBV30
cdr3_aa: CAWSVHQTSANTGELFF

j_call: TRBJ2-1
v_call: TRBV5-1
cdr3_aa: CASSSGTSGGATPQFF

j_call: TRBJ2-3
v_call: TRBV7-9
cdr3_aa: CASSLGLAGDTQYF

j_call: TRBJ2-7
v_call: TRBV11-2
cdr3_aa: CASSLGAGGGEQYF

j_call: TRBJ2-7
v_call: TRBV11-2
cdr3_aa: CASSLDSYEQYF

j_call: TRBJ2-3
v_call: TRBV25-1
cdr3_aa: CASSEYARGADTQYF

j_call: TRBJ2-1
v_call: TRBV5-1
cdr3_aa: CASSLYRGLGNEQFF

j_call: TRBJ2-1
v_call: TRBV5-6
cdr3_aa: CASSSSVSGRSYNEQFF

j_call: TRBJ1-2
v_call: TRBV5-6
cdr3_aa: CASSPWTARYGYTF

j_call: TRBJ2-7
v_call: TRBV4-2
cdr3_aa: CASSQEQGSPYEQYF

j_call: TRBJ2-2
v_call: TRBV19
cdr3_aa: CASSTSAAGAGTGELFF

j_call: TRBJ2-3
v_call: TRBV5-4
cdr3_aa: CASSLVGAGGRNF

j_call: TRBJ2-1
v_call: TRBV4-2
cdr3_aa: CASSHLAGVGDEQFF

j_call: TRBJ1-1
v_call: TRBV5-1
cdr3_aa: CASSSTGGVDTEAFF

j_call: TRBJ2-7
v_call: TRBV27
cdr3_aa: CASSRGQSYEQYF

j_call: TRBJ2-5
v_call: TRBV2
cdr3_aa: CASREEETQYF

j_call: TRBJ1-2
v_call: TRBV11-3
cdr3_aa: CASSGTGVNYGYTF

j_call: TRBJ2-7
v_call: TRBV6-2/TRBV6-3
cdr3_aa: CASSYSGFGTAPYEQYF

j_call: TRBJ2-3
v_call: TRBV6-5
cdr3_aa: CASSQTSGYTDTQYF

j_call: TRBJ1-1
v_call: TRBV28
cdr3_aa: CASTLDRRDAFF

j_call: TRBJ2-7
v_call: TRBV5-1
cdr3_aa: CASSLAGTGTYEQYF

j_call: TRBJ2-1
v_call: TRBV11-3
cdr3_aa: CASSLIQGNEQFF

j_call: TRBJ2-3
v_call: TRBV6-4
cdr3_aa: CASSDEGGTALDTQYF

j_call: TRBJ1-4
v_call: TRBV3-1/TRBV3-2
cdr3_aa: CASSQGRVGKLFF

j_call: TRBJ2-3
v_call: TRBV12-3/TRBV12-4
cdr3_aa: CASSLVLDTQYF